One sample yielded the 27 T cell receptor beta chains listed below, sequenced in a study of glioma-infiltrating T cells. Using RNA template, CDR3s of TCR alpha and beta were amplified with iRepertoire arm-PCR. Each CDR3 protein gets one entry after TCRdb re-called the multiplex PCR reads with MiXCR. This sample yields about 130,000 distinct CDR3 sequences, of which about 25% are seen a single time; 27% belongs to the top ten. Specimen: glioma tissue, nonneoplastic brain tissue, or PBMCs (not recorded which). The receptors stem from a human donor with low-grade glioma or glioblastoma, undergoing nonglioma brain surgery, or in good health (not recorded which).

Turning to this clonotype: This may come from a read error, since a much larger clone is one base off. The V gene is TRBV20-1, the J gene TRBJ1-5; D is uncertain. Germline CDR1 reads DFQATT; CDR2 reads SNEGSKA (reference sequence). Between the trimmed V and J ends, which lost 0 bases and 1 base, there was a span of 16 bases. The CDR3 covers 17 residues. CDR3 in DNA: TGCAGTGCTAGAGATAGTGGAGGACGGCGAAGCAATCAGCCCCAGCATTTT. Protein sequence: CSARDSGGRRSNQPQHF.

The chain joins TRBV20-1 to TRBJ1-2; D may be TRBD1 (6 bases). Germline CDR1 is DFQATT and CDR2 is SNEGSKA (reference sequence). The CDR3 extends over 14 amino acids. V lost 6 bases, J lost 4 bases, and 18 bases lay in between. CDR3 residues: CSAEADSRGYGYTF. The CDR3 DNA reads as TGCAGTGCAGAAGCGGACAGCCGGGGCTATGGCTACACCTTC.

This clonotype was counted between two and nine times. The J gene is TRBJ1-1, the V gene TRBV3-1; tentatively, D is TRBD1 (6 bases). Trimming shortened V by 5 bases and J by 3 bases, and 13 bases separated the two germline ends. This CDR3 contains 14 residues. CDR1 is LGHDT and CDR2 is YNNKEL in the germline V gene (reference sequence). The chain's CDR3 is CASSSQGVDTEAFF. The CDR3 DNA follows: TGTGCCAGCAGCTCACAGGGTGTGGACACTGAAGCTTTCTTT.

Notes on this clonotype: A read error may explain this, as a much larger clone is one base away. This chain joins TRBV6-1 and TRBJ1-2, with D perhaps TRBD1 (5 bases). Trimming took off 8 bases at V and 4 bases at J, with 11 bases between the two ends. The germline CDR1 and CDR2 sequences are MNHNS and SASEGT. The CDR3 covers 12 residues. The CDR3, as DNA: TGTGCCAGCTCGGACATACCCTATGGCTACACCTTC. This translates into CASSDIPYGYTF.

V gene TRBV20-1 combines with J gene TRBJ2-3; 13 bases match TRBD2. CDR3 length: 17 amino acids. Germline V gene lookup returns CDR1 DFQATT and CDR2 SNEGSKA (reference sequence). V dropped 6 bases and J dropped 2; count of bases not matched to a gene: 11. The CDR3: CSAPTSGGGIYTDTQYF. CDR3 nucleotides: TGCAGTGCGCCCACTAGCGGGGGGGGGATATACACAGATACGCAGTATTTT.

The sample holds a few counts of this clonotype. The chain uses TRBV6-1 and TRBJ1-6; possible D gene TRBD1, 5 bases. The CDR3 runs 14 residues. The V and J ends lost 5 bases and 10 bases respectively, with 15 bases between them. Per germline, CDR1 MNHNS and CDR2 SASEGT. CDR3 in amino acids: CASSFIRVNSPLHF. In nucleotides, the CDR3 is TGTGCCAGCAGTTTCATCAGGGTTAACTCACCCCTCCACTTT.

As to this clonotype: A read error may explain this, as a much larger clone is one base away. No conserved phenylalanine or tryptophan is present at the end of the CDR3, so a read error is the likely explanation. J is TRBJ1-1 and V is TRBV6-2 or TRBV6-3; D ambiguous. This CDR3 contains 14 residues. V gave up 5 bases and J gave up 0 bases, with 10 bases separating them. The germline V gene has CDR1 MNHEY and CDR2 SVGEGT. The CDR3 spells CASSKIGMNTEAFS. Here the CDR3 DNA reads TGTGCCAGCAGTAAGATAGGGATGAACACTGAAGCTTTCTCT.

This clonotype has a handful of counts. The CDR3, as DNA: TGTGCCAGCAGCTTAGGGGGTTGGGGAAATTCACCCCTCCACTTT. Its translation is CASSLGGWGNSPLHF. This chain connects TRBV7-9 to TRBJ1-6; no firm D call. Trimming removed 1 base from V and 7 bases from J, with 11 bases in between. CDR1 and CDR2 (germline): SEHNR, FQNEAQ (reference sequence). The CDR3 contains 15 residues.

At least ten counts were recorded for this clonotype. The V call is TRBV25-1, the J call TRBJ1-3; D remains ambiguous. The CDR3 sequence is 11 residues long. Trimming removed 8 bases from V and 4 bases from J, with 6 bases in between. Germline V gene data show CDR1 as MGHDK and CDR2 as SYGVNS. The CDR3 loop is CASSTGNTIYF. In DNA, the CDR3 is TGTGCCAGCTCCACGGGAAACACCATATATTTT.

V is TRBV20-1 and J is TRBJ2-7, with no clear D. CDR3 length equals 15 residues. V lost 2 bases, J lost 0 bases, and 14 bases lay in between. CDR1 DFQATT and CDR2 SNEGSKA come from the germline V gene (reference sequence). The CDR3 sequence is CSARYELPTSYEQYV. The CDR3 nucleotides are TGCAGTGCTAGATACGAGCTTCCGACCTCCTACGAGCAGTACGTC.

This clonotype was observed at least ten times. V is TRBV19 and J is TRBJ2-3; D ambiguous. The CDR3 consists of 11 residues. Germline assignment: CDR1 LNHDA and CDR2 SQIVND (reference sequence). V was pared by 4 bases and J by 7 bases, with 6 bases between. CDR3 in amino acids: CASSTTHTQYF. The CDR3, as DNA: TGTGCCAGTAGTACGACTCATACGCAGTATTTT.

In its sample, this clonotype was seen a few times. The chain is built from TRBV4-1 and TRBJ1-2; 10 nucleotides line up with TRBD1. The CDR3 consists of 15 residues. With V trimmed by 0 bases and J by 4 bases, 2 bases remained unmatched. The germline V gene encodes CDR1 MGHRA and CDR2 YSYEKL. CDR3 nucleotide sequence: TGCGCCAGCAGCCAAGATGGGACAGGGGTCTATGGCTACACCTTC. As protein: CASSQDGTGVYGYTF.

This clonotype appeared many times. J is TRBJ2-1 and V is TRBV6-1; 12 bases agree with TRBD1. The CDR3 length is 15 residues. Germline lookup yields CDR1 MNHNS and CDR2 SASEGT. J gave up 9 bases and V 5 bases, and 8 bases lay outside the gene matches. CDR3 coding DNA: TGTGCCAGCAGTCGCATCGGGACAGGGGGCGGTGAGCAGTTCTTC. It yields the protein CASSRIGTGGGEQFF.

The CDR3 is CASRPTLASYNEQFF. The CDR3 DNA sequence: TGTGCCAGCAGACCTACGCTAGCGTCCTACAATGAGCAGTTCTTC. V usage is TRBV5-4 and J usage is TRBJ2-1; D is possibly TRBD2 (6 bases). Deletions cut 5 bases from V and 1 base from J, with 13 bases between. The V gene's germline CDR1 is SGHNT and CDR2 YYREEE (reference sequence). This CDR3 is built from 15 residues.

This clonotype was seen more than once but under ten times. V gene TRBV4-1 combines with J gene TRBJ1-1, with 7 bases identical to TRBD1. The CDR3 contains 17 residues. The V gene's germline CDR1 is MGHRA and CDR2 YSYEKL. V shed 4 bases, J shed 3 bases, and the junction held 14 bases outside the gene matches. The CDR3 sequence: CASSPPGGGLGDTEAFF. The CDR3, as DNA: TGCGCCAGCAGCCCCCCAGGGGGAGGACTGGGGGACACTGAAGCTTTCTTT.

In its sample, this clonotype was seen many times. The chain has TRBV28 and TRBJ1-5, with 7 bases lining up with TRBD1. CDR1 MDHEN and CDR2 SYDVKM come from the germline V gene. The CDR3 is made up of 14 amino acids. V lost 6 bases to trimming and J lost 5 bases; unmatched junction nucleotides: 7. Written as DNA, the CDR3 is TGTGCCAGCAGCATCCGGGACAGTTATCAGCCCCAGCATTTT. This gives the protein CASSIRDSYQPQHF.

This clonotype was counted a few times. The CDR3 loop reads CASSLFTGAGETQYF. The CDR3 coding sequence is TGTGCCAGCAGCTTATTCACGGGGGCCGGAGAGACCCAGTACTTC. The chain has TRBV11-3 and TRBJ2-5; D possibly matches TRBD1 or TRBD2 (6 bases each). Germline V lookup: CDR1 SGHNT, CDR2 YENEEA. Trimming stripped 2 bases from V and 4 bases from J, with 14 bases between. The CDR3 consists of 15 residues.

The V gene is TRBV9, the J gene TRBJ2-5; D is ambiguous. Looked up from germline, CDR1 is SGDLS and CDR2 is YYNGEE. The CDR3 consists of 15 residues. V was cut by 0 bases and J by 5 bases, with 14 bases left in between. CDR3 bases: TGTGCCAGCAGCGTAGCTCCGGACCTTTTGGAGACCCAGTACTTC. Protein: CASSVAPDLLETQYF.

The gene calls are TRBV18 and TRBJ2-2, with 9 bases matching TRBD1. Per the germline V gene, CDR1 is KGHSH and CDR2 is LQKENI. V shed 5 bases, J shed 4 bases, and the junction held 11 bases outside the gene matches. The CDR3 length is 17 residues. The CDR3 reads CASSSSATGGGTGELFF. The DNA for the CDR3 is TGTGCCAGCTCATCGTCAGCGACAGGGGGTGGCACCGGGGAGCTGTTTTTT.

The rearrangement joins TRBV14 to TRBJ1-5; D gene unclear. CDR1 SGHDN and CDR2 FVKESK come from the germline V gene. The CDR3 spans 13 residues. Trimming pared 4 bases from V and 3 bases from J, leaving 7 bases between. The CDR3 reads CASSRTPNQPQHF. Written as DNA, the CDR3 is TGTGCCAGCAGCCGAACGCCCAATCAGCCCCAGCATTTT.

This clonotype was detected ten times or more. V and J are TRBV7-9 and TRBJ2-7, with TRBD1 matching over 7 bases. V lost 5 bases, J lost 3 bases, and 7 bases stayed unmatched. The CDR3 totals 14 residues. Germline loops: CDR1 SEHNR, CDR2 FQNEAQ (reference sequence). The CDR3, as DNA: TGTGCCAGCAGCGAGTTGGCAGGGGGCTACGAGCAGTACGTC. Protein sequence: CASSELAGGYEQYV.

The CDR3 nucleotides read TGTGCCAGCAGCGGCCAGGGGACCGATCAGCCCCAGCATTTT. It specifies CASSGQGTDQPQHF. V and J are TRBV9 and TRBJ1-5; D is possibly TRBD1 (6 bases). V was clipped by 3 bases and J by 5 bases, with 12 bases between them. Germline CDR1 and CDR2: SGDLS and YYNGEE. The CDR3 runs 14 residues. Supplemented by reference TRBV9 and TRBJ1-5, the full variable domain reads DSGVTQTPKHLITATGQRVTLRCSPRSGDLSVYWYQQSLDQGLQFLIQYYNGEERAKGNILERFSAQQFPDLHSELNLSSLELGDSALYFCASSGQGTDQPQHFGDGTRLSIL.

This clonotype was seen ten or more times. The V gene is TRBV6-6, the J gene TRBJ2-3; D remains ambiguous. The CDR3 runs to 12 residues. The germline V gene has CDR1 MNHNY and CDR2 SVGAGI (reference sequence). Trimming removed 0 bases from V and 4 bases from J, with 2 bases in between. CDR3 sequence reads: CASSYSSDTQYF. CDR3 nucleotide sequence: TGTGCCAGCAGTTACTCTTCAGATACGCAGTATTTT.

The rearrangement uses TRBV7-2 and TRBJ1-1; D gene ambiguous. V was clipped by 2 bases and J by 3 bases, with 4 bases between them. CDR1 is SGHTA and CDR2 is FQGNSA in the germline V gene. This CDR3 has 12 residues. This CDR3 is CASSLSDTEAFF. In DNA form, the CDR3 reads TGTGCCAGCAGCTTAAGCGACACTGAAGCTTTCTTT. Complete variable domain (other parts from reference TRBV7-2 and TRBJ1-1): GAGVSQSPSNKVTEKGKDVELRCDPISGHTALYWYRQSLGQGLEFLIYFQGNSAPDKSGLPSDRFSAERTGGSVSTLTIQRTQQEDSAVYLCASSLSDTEAFFGQGTRLTVV.

This clonotype occurred a few times. The chain recombines TRBV3-1 with TRBJ1-5; D remains ambiguous. CDR1 is LGHDT, CDR2 YNNKEL, per germline (reference sequence). The V gene lost 3 bases and the J gene lost 5 bases, with 17 bases spanning the gap. The CDR3 has 16 residues. The CDR3 loop is CASSQDYTGRDQPQHF. CDR3 nucleotides: TGTGCCAGCAGCCAGGATTACACCGGGCGAGATCAGCCCCAGCATTTT.

This clonotype was observed a handful of times. The J gene is TRBJ2-3, the V gene TRBV7-2, with 9 bases identical to TRBD2. Germline V gene sequence: CDR1 SGHTA, CDR2 FQGNSA. The CDR3 length is 16 residues. J gave up 4 bases and V 1 base, and 6 bases lay outside the gene matches. DNA for the CDR3: TGTGCCAGCAGCTTAGAGTTAGCGGGGGTCGCAGATACGCAGTATTTT. The encoded protein is CASSLELAGVADTQYF.

The chain is built from TRBV19 and TRBJ2-2; D perhaps matches TRBD1 (5 bases). V lost 7 bases and J 6 bases, leaving 15 bases between the germline ends. The CDR3 runs to 14 residues. Germline values: CDR1 LNHDA, CDR2 SQIVND (reference sequence). The CDR3 DNA sequence: TGTGCCAGTACTAAAGTCAGGGAATCCGGGGAGCTGTTTTTT. Translation: CASTKVRESGELFF.